These 25 T cell receptor beta chains originate from one sample sequenced in a study of blood T cell repertoires in COVID-19. Some clones are missing from TCRdb's copy, which holds only in-frame ones; the method was immunoSEQ multiplex PCR. The sample includes around 240,000 clones, over 80% seen only once; the top ten take approximately 1.3%. Sequenced material: PBMCs or T cells enriched from blood (not recorded which). The receptors come from a human donor in a cohort exposed to, infected with or recovered from COVID-19 (not recorded which). The donor label of this sample is uncertain.

The V gene is TRBV19, the J gene TRBJ2-1; 8 bases line up with TRBD2. This CDR3 has 18 residues. Germline assignment: CDR1 LNHDA and CDR2 SQIVND (reference sequence). V trimming: 4 bases; J trimming: 9 bases; junction bases outside the gene matches: 20. CDR3 DNA: TGTGCCAGTAGTAGGTTAGCCGGGGGGGCCGAAGGTTATGCTGAGCAGTTCTTC. This codes for CASSRLAGGAEGYAEQFF.

J is TRBJ1-5 and V is TRBV30; perhaps TRBD1 as D (5 bases). The V end lost 3 bases, the J end lost 5 bases, and 14 bases lay between the germline ends. The germline V gene has CDR1 GTSNPN and CDR2 SVGIG (reference sequence). This CDR3 spans 14 amino acids. In DNA, the CDR3 is TGTGCCTGGAGCGGGGGAAGTCTAGATCAGCCCCAGCATTTT. This gives the protein CAWSGGSLDQPQHF. Looking up the rest from reference TRBV30 and TRBJ1-5 gives the full variable domain: SQTIHQWPATLVQPVGSPLSLECTVEGTSNPNLYWYRQAAGRGLQLLFYSVGIGQISSEVPQNLSASRPQDRQFILSSKKLLLSDSGFYLCAWSGGSLDQPQHFGDGTRLSIL.

This clone was seen a single time. This chain uses TRBV24-1 with TRBJ2-1; 9 bases line up with TRBD2. The germline gives CDR1 KGHDR, CDR2 SFDVKD. The CDR3 sequence is 17 residues long. J lost 0 bases, V lost 5 bases, and 7 bases had no gene match. The CDR3 DNA reads TGTGCCACCAGTGTCTGGCGGACTAGCGACTCCTACAATGAGCAGTTCTTC. Protein sequence: CATSVWRTSDSYNEQFF.

This clone was detected only once. The chain joins TRBV6-6 to TRBJ2-2, with TRBD1 identical over 11 bases. The CDR3 is 15 residues long. Germline-derived CDR1 and CDR2 are MNHNY and SVGAGI (reference sequence). With V trimmed by 7 bases and J by 4 bases, 5 bases remained unmatched. In nucleotides, the CDR3 is TGTGCCAGCAAGGACAGGGGGCGCAGCACCGGGGAGCTGTTTTTT. Amino acids: CASKDRGRSTGELFF.

The chain employs TRBV7-9 and TRBJ2-7; 8 bases match TRBD2. Germline loops: CDR1 SEHNR, CDR2 FQNEAQ (reference sequence). This CDR3 has 15 residues. V shed 5 bases, J shed 3 bases, and the junction held 9 bases outside the gene matches. The CDR3 loop reads CASSPLGRVIYEQYF. The CDR3 DNA is TGTGCCAGCAGCCCCCTCGGGAGGGTAATCTACGAGCAGTACTTC. Variable domain in full (rest from reference TRBV7-9 and TRBJ2-7): DTGVSQNPRHKITKRGQNVTFRCDPISEHNRLYWYRQTLGQGPEFLTYFQNEAQLEKSRLLSDRFSAERPKGSFSTLEIQRTEQGDSAMYLCASSPLGRVIYEQYFGPGTRLTVT.

The chain combines TRBV21-1 with TRBJ2-2; the table's D call, TRBD1, was not checked against the DNA. TRBV21-1 is a pseudogene locus. The CDR3 is 17 amino acids. CDR3 sequence reads: CASSKGQGALNTGELFF. For the CDR3, the DNA is TGTGCCAGCAGCAAAGGACAGGGGGCTTTGAACACCGGGGAGCTGTTTTTT.

The chain recombines TRBV29-1 with TRBJ1-1; D unclear. Trimming took 6 bases from V and 6 from J, leaving 17 bases between them. The CDR3 runs 13 residues. Germline values: CDR1 SQVTM, CDR2 ANQGSEA. The CDR3 nucleotides read TGCAGCGTGACCCACCACCTAGAGCCTGAAGCTTTCTTT. It specifies CSVTHHLEPEAFF.

This clone appeared a few times. This chain uses TRBV27 with TRBJ1-2; no firm D call. Per germline, CDR1 MNHEY and CDR2 SMNVEV (reference sequence). Trimming stripped 0 bases from V and 5 bases from J, with 16 bases between. The CDR3 spans 16 residues. CDR3 bases: TGTGCCAGCAGTTTATCCCCTGAGGGAGGCCTTTATGGCTACACCTTC. It encodes CASSLSPEGGLYGYTF.

The chain employs TRBV6-2 or TRBV6-3 and TRBJ1-1; 9 bases map to TRBD1. Losses at the gene ends were 1 base for V and 8 bases for J; bases not matched to a gene: 5. The germline gives CDR1 MNHEY, CDR2 SVGEGT. The CDR3 extends over 14 amino acids. The CDR3 region has the DNA TGTGCCAGCAGTTACTGGGGCGGGACAGGGGAAGCTTTCTTT. This translates into CASSYWGGTGEAFF.

V is TRBV12-5 and J is TRBJ1-2; TRBD1 might be the D (6 bases). V was cut by 1 base and J by 8 bases, with 14 bases left in between. The CDR3 is 14 amino acids. Per the germline V gene, CDR1 is LGHNT and CDR2 is FRNRAP. The CDR3 region has the DNA TGTGCTAGTGGTTTGGGTACAGGGTACTTGGGCTACACCTTC. This translates into CASGLGTGYLGYTF.

This chain connects TRBV9 to TRBJ1-1; perhaps TRBD1 as D (5 bases). Germline CDR1 SGDLS, CDR2 YYNGEE. Trimming stripped 0 bases from V and 1 base from J, with 10 bases between. The CDR3 spans 15 residues. The CDR3 sequence: CASSVVAGTNTEAFF. CDR3 in DNA: TGTGCCAGCAGCGTAGTGGCGGGGACGAACACTGAAGCTTTCTTT.

This chain connects TRBV9 to TRBJ2-2; perhaps TRBD2 as D (6 bases). V gave up 5 bases and J gave up 3 bases, with 14 bases separating them. The CDR3 has 15 amino acids. The germline CDR1 and CDR2 sequences are SGDLS and YYNGEE. CDR3 bases: TGTGCCAGCAGTCGGACGCCGGGAGACACCGGGGAGCTGTTTTTT. This gives the protein CASSRTPGDTGELFF.

This clone has more than one count but fewer than ten. The chain employs TRBV6-5 and TRBJ1-2, with a tentative D call TRBD1 (6 bases). CDR1 is MNHEY and CDR2 is SVGAGI in the germline V gene. Between the trimmed V and J ends, which lost 8 bases and 8 bases, there was a span of 24 bases. There are 15 residues in the CDR3. This CDR3 is CASGIADSRGGGYTF. The DNA for the CDR3 is TGTGCCAGCGGGATTGCGGACAGCCGGGGCGGGGGCTACACCTTC.

This sequence joins TRBV5-1 and TRBJ2-1; tentatively, D is TRBD2 (5 bases). Trimming shortened V by 9 bases and J by 7 bases, and 23 bases separated the two germline ends. There are 15 residues in the CDR3. CDR1 is SGHRS and CDR2 is YFSETQ in the germline V gene. Here the CDR3 DNA reads TGCGCCACCTCTTTGATCGGGGTAAGGTCAAATGAGCAGTTCTTC. Translated, it gives CATSLIGVRSNEQFF.

The chain is built from TRBV19 and TRBJ1-5; 8 bases are a match to TRBD1. The trim removed 5 bases at V and 4 bases at J, leaving 4 bases unmatched. CDR1 LNHDA and CDR2 SQIVND come from the germline V gene (reference sequence). This CDR3 contains 14 residues. The CDR3 here is CASSAWTGNQPQHF. CDR3 nucleotides: TGTGCCAGTAGTGCCTGGACAGGGAATCAGCCCCAGCATTTT.

V and J are TRBV5-1 and TRBJ1-5, with D possibly TRBD1 on 5 matching bases. V shed 2 bases and J shed 1 base, with 10 bases lying between them. Germline CDR1 is SGHRS and CDR2 is YFSETQ. The CDR3 runs 15 residues. This CDR3 reads CASSLGEGSNQPQHF. The CDR3 nucleotides are TGCGCCAGCAGCTTAGGGGAAGGGAGCAATCAGCCCCAGCATTTT. Looking up the rest from reference TRBV5-1 and TRBJ1-5 gives the full variable domain: KAGVTQTPRYLIKTRGQQVTLSCSPISGHRSVSWYQQTPGQGLQFLFEYFSETQRNKGNFPGRFSGRQFSNSRSEMNVSTLELGDSALYLCASSLGEGSNQPQHFGDGTRLSIL.

V is TRBV19 and J is TRBJ2-3, with D possibly matching TRBD2 (6 bases). This CDR3 region has 14 residues. Germline-derived CDR1 and CDR2 are LNHDA and SQIVND (reference sequence). The germline V and J ends were trimmed by 10 bases and 3 bases, with 17 bases remaining between them. The CDR3 sequence: CATTDPSGTDTQYF. CDR3 nucleotide sequence: TGTGCCACCACCGACCCCAGCGGGACAGATACGCAGTATTTT.

CDR3 DNA sequence: TGTGCCAGCAGAGCGGACAGGGGCTCTGGAAACACCATATATTTT. Its translation is CASRADRGSGNTIYF. The V and J genes are TRBV25-1 and TRBJ1-3, with 9 bases that match TRBD1. The CDR3 is made up of 15 amino acids. CDR1 MGHDK and CDR2 SYGVNS come from the germline V gene. The V and J ends lost 6 bases and 0 bases, in that order; junction bases with no gene match: 3. The variable domain in full, with the rest retrieved from reference TRBV25-1 and TRBJ1-3, is EADIYQTPRYLVIGTGKKITLECSQTMGHDKMYWYQQDPGMELHLIHYSYGVNSTEKGDLSSESTVSRIRTEHFPLTLESARPSHTSQYLCASRADRGSGNTIYFGEGSWLTVV.

This rearrangement joins TRBV10-3 to TRBJ2-2; 7 bases line up with TRBD2. The CDR3 sequence is 18 residues long. CDR1 ENHRY and CDR2 SYGVKD come from the germline V gene. V gave up 6 bases and J gave up 4 bases; unmatched junction bases: 17. This CDR3 reads CAISPHWSGESGTGELFF. The CDR3 nucleotides read TGTGCCATCAGCCCCCACTGGAGCGGGGAATCGGGCACCGGGGAGCTGTTTTTT.

In DNA form, the CDR3 reads TGTGCCAGCAGCCGAGGGGGAGGGTATCAGCCCCAGCATTTT. Translating gives CASSRGGGYQPQHF. The J gene is TRBJ1-5, the V gene TRBV6-5; D is possibly TRBD1 (6 bases). CDR3 length: 14 residues. Germline V CDR1 and CDR2: MNHEY, SVGAGI. Trimming pared 6 bases from V and 5 bases from J, leaving 14 bases between.

The genes are TRBV5-5 and TRBJ1-1; unclear D gene. This CDR3 contains 15 residues. CDR1 is SGHKS, CDR2 YYEKEE, per germline (reference sequence). The V end lost 1 base, the J end lost 5 bases, and 15 bases lay between the germline ends. This chain's CDR3 is CASSLLVPRGTEAFF. CDR3 sequence (DNA): TGTGCCAGCAGCTTGTTAGTGCCCCGGGGTACTGAAGCTTTCTTT.

The chain employs TRBV19 and TRBJ1-2; D is unresolved. This CDR3 has 14 amino acids. Trimming removed 3 bases from V and 6 bases from J, with 14 bases in between. Germline assignment: CDR1 LNHDA and CDR2 SQIVND (reference sequence). CDR3 region: CASSILGGEHGYTF. The CDR3 coding sequence is TGTGCCAGTAGTATCCTAGGCGGGGAGCATGGCTACACCTTC.

The rearrangement uses TRBV6-4 and TRBJ1-3; D is undetermined. The better agreement between TRBJ2-2 and the DNA end casts doubt on the J call. Germline assignment: CDR1 MRHNA and CDR2 SNTAGT. The length of the CDR3 is 18 residues. CDR3 protein: CASSALGHDLGFAGELFF. The CDR3 nucleotides read TGTGCCAGCAGTGCCTTGGGTCATGACCTGGGGTTCGCCGGGGAGCTGTTTTTT.

This rearrangement joins TRBV3-1 (or the pseudogene TRBV3-2) to TRBJ1-2; a weak D match, TRBD1 (5 bases). CDR3 size: 13 residues. Trimming left V 6 bases short and J 5 bases short, with 13 bases between. CDR1 and CDR2 (germline): LGHDT, YNNKEL (reference sequence). The CDR3 DNA reads as TGTGCCAGCAGGATCGGGGGGAGGTATGGCTACACCTTC. It encodes CASRIGGRYGYTF.

The V call is TRBV5-1, the J call TRBJ2-1, with 7 bases identical to TRBD2. Trimming removed 7 bases from V and 6 bases from J; junction bases left unmatched: 10. Germline V lookup: CDR1 SGHRS, CDR2 YFSETQ. CDR3 length: 14 amino acids. The CDR3 DNA reads TGCGCCAGCTCCCGCCGGGGGGTCGGCAATGAGCAGTTCTTC. Protein sequence: CASSRRGVGNEQFF.